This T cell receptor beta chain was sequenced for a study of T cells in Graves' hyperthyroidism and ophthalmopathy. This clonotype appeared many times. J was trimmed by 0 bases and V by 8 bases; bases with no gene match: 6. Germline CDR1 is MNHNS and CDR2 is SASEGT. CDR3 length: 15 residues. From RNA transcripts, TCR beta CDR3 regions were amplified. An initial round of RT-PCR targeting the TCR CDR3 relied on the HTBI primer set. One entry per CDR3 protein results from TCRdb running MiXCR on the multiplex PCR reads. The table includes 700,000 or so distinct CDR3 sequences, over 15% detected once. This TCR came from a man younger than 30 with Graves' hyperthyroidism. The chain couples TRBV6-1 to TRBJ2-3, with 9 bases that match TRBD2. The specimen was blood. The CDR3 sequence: CASALTSGSTDTQYF. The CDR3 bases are TGTGCCAGCGCATTAACTAGCGGGAGCACAGATACGCAGTATTTT.